This is a list of T cell receptor beta chains from one sample in a study of T cell responses to AZD1222 COVID-19 vaccine. Measured with immunoSEQ multiplex PCR; TCRdb has only the in-frame clones, and not every one. This table has 130,000 or so clones, 91% appearing once. The sequencing used peripheral blood, collected 28 days after the second AZD1222 dose. The receptors come from an adult who received the AZD1222 COVID-19 vaccine. Both conserved end residues are part of each CDR3. The D gene is left open where the match is weak. Only some rows state a clone size, as once, few, many or a class for expanded clones.

V gene	clone size	D gene	J gene	CDR3 DNA	CDR3 protein
TRBV4-1	.	.	TRBJ2-7	TGCGCCAGCAGCCAAGAAAGAAGAGGGGCAGGGCGCAACGAGCAGTACTTC	CASSQERRGAGRNEQYF
TRBV25-1	once	TRBD1	TRBJ1-2	TGTGCCAGCAATAATCCGGGACAGGGGGCCGATGGCTACACCTTC	CASNNPGQGADGYTF
TRBV20-1	.	.	TRBJ1-1	TGCAGTGCTAACAGGAACACTGAAGCTTTCTTT	CSANRNTEAFF
TRBV7-7	.	.	TRBJ2-3	TGTGCTAGCAGTCCCGGGGAGGCAGATACGCAGTATTTT	CASSPGEADTQYF
TRBV27	.	.	TRBJ1-1	TGTGCCAGCAGTTTACTCGGGTCGGTTAACACTGAAGCTTTCTTT	CASSLLGSVNTEAFF
TRBV30	.	.	TRBJ2-5	TGTGCCTGGAGTGTAGGCGGACTCAACCAAGAGACCCAGTACTTC	CAWSVGGLNQETQYF
TRBV9	.	.	TRBJ2-1	TGTGCCAGCAGCGTAGGTTCTTACAATGAGCAGTTCTTC	CASSVGSYNEQFF
TRBV24-1	once	TRBD2	TRBJ2-2	TGTGCCACCAGTGATGAGACTAGCGGGAGCTCCGGGGAGCTGTTTTTT	CATSDETSGSSGELFF
TRBV7-2	.	.	TRBJ2-1	TGTGCCAGCAGCTTTAGGGGGGTAACGGGAGGTGATGAGCAGTTCTTC	CASSFRGVTGGDEQFF
TRBV12-3/TRBV12-4	few	.	TRBJ1-1	TGTGCCAGCAGTAGGGGGGGCACTGAAGCTTTCTTT	CASSRGGTEAFF